The 4 T cell receptor beta chains reported below all come from one sample, sequenced in a study of T cells in Graves' hyperthyroidism and ophthalmopathy. What was amplified from RNA transcripts were TCR beta CDR3 regions. The HTBI set primed first-round TCR CDR3 RT-PCR. MiXCR, applied by TCRdb to the multiplex PCR reads, yields one record per CDR3 protein. The sample consists of about 500,000 distinct CDR3 sequences, around an eighth of them appearing once. Sequenced sample: blood. The receptors originated from a woman aged 18-29 years with Graves' hyperthyroidism.

At least ten counts were recorded for this clonotype. The chain uses TRBV19 and TRBJ1-5, with D hard to call. Trimming pared 3 bases from V and 6 bases from J, leaving 9 bases between. The CDR3 runs 13 residues. Per the germline V gene, CDR1 is LNHDA and CDR2 is SQIVND (reference sequence). For the CDR3, the DNA is TGTGCCAGTAGTATGAGGCCGGCTCAGCCCCAGCATTTT. It codes for CASSMRPAQPQHF.

The V call is TRBV20-1, the J call TRBJ2-5; D uncertain. Germline CDR1 DFQATT, CDR2 SNEGSKA (reference sequence). The CDR3 is 16 amino acids. V was cut by 3 bases and J by 5 bases, with 22 bases left in between. The CDR3 spells CSARASRAASSETQYF. The CDR3 DNA follows: TGCAGTGCTAGGGCCTCAAGGGCCGCCAGCTCTGAGACCCAGTACTTC.

This clonotype was counted at least ten times. The chain recombines TRBV3-1 with TRBJ2-2; D tentatively reads TRBD1 or TRBD2 (5 bases each). Looked up from germline, CDR1 is LGHDT and CDR2 is YNNKEL (reference sequence). This CDR3 comprises 15 residues. The V gene lost 4 bases and the J gene lost 4 bases, with 13 bases spanning the gap. CDR3 DNA sequence: TGTGCCAGCAGCCTAAGAGTGGGGGTCACCGGGGAGCTGTTTTTT. Translated, it gives CASSLRVGVTGELFF.

At least ten counts were recorded for this clonotype. This chain joins TRBV27 and TRBJ1-1; no clear D. Germline-derived CDR1 and CDR2 are MNHEY and SMNVEV (reference sequence). There are 14 residues in the CDR3. Trimming cost V 5 bases and J 6 bases, with 16 bases left between them. The CDR3 sequence is CASSPALSGAEAFF. The CDR3 DNA is TGTGCCAGCAGTCCCGCCCTCTCAGGCGCTGAAGCTTTCTTT.